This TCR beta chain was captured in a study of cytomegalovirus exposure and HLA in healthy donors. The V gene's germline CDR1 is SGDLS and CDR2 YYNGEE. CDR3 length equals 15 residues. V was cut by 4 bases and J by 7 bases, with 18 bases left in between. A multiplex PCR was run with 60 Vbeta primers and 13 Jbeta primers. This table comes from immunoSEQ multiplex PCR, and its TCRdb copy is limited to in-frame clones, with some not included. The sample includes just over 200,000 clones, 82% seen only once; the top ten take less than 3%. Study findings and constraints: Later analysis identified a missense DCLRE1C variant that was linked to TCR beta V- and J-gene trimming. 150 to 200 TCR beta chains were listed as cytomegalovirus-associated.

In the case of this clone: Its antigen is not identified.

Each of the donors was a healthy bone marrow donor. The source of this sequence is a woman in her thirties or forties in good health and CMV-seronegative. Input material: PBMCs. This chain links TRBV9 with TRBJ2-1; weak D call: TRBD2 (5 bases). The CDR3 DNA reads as TGTGCCAGCAGCCCCGGACTGACCAGGATGAATGAGCAGTTCTTC. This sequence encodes CASSPGLTRMNEQFF. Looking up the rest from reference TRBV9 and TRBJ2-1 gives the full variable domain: DSGVTQTPKHLITATGQRVTLRCSPRSGDLSVYWYQQSLDQGLQFLIQYYNGEERAKGNILERFSAQQFPDLHSELNLSSLELGDSALYFCASSPGLTRMNEQFFGPGTRLTVL.